This TCR beta chain was recovered during a study of T cell responses to AZD1222 COVID-19 vaccine. This CDR3 has 13 residues. Trimming removed 5 bases from V and 4 bases from J, with 12 bases in between. Germline CDR1 and CDR2: SGHRS and YFSETQ. Here immunoSEQ multiplex PCR was the method, and the copy in TCRdb shows in-frame clones only, minus some. The data contain roughly 130,000 clones, 75% to 90% of them singletons. This clone was detected a few times. The TCR comes from an adult in good health. Sample: peripheral blood, taken on day 0 of AZD1222 vaccination. The rearrangement links TRBV5-1 to TRBJ1-2; D remains unclear. The CDR3 DNA reads as TGCGCCAGCAGTTCCGGAATGAGCTATGGCTACACCTTC. Translated, it gives CASSSGMSYGYTF.